These 23 T cell receptor beta chains were sequenced from one sample in a study of T cells expressing NK-cell markers. TCRdb re-called the 5' RACE reads and shows each CDR3 protein once, DNA omitted. The table lists roughly 170,000 distinct CDR3 sequences, with approximately 18% in the top ten. Sequencing input: blood T cells: a sorted CD56 or NKG2C T cell subset, CD4+ or CD8+ T cells, or bulk PBMC T cells (not recorded which). Every receptor here comes from a woman aged 18 to 75 in good health.

V usage is TRBV7-2 and J usage is TRBJ1-1; TCRdb names TRBD1, which stays unverified in the absence of DNA. The CDR3 length is 15 residues. Germline lookup yields CDR1 SGHTA and CDR2 FQGNSA. CDR3 amino acids: CASSLAGGEKSEAFF.

The CDR3: CASSLGQRIYGYTF. The rearrangement joins TRBV7-9 to TRBJ1-2. The CDR3 totals 14 residues. Germline values: CDR1 SEHNR, CDR2 FQNEAQ (reference sequence).

J is TRBJ2-2 and V is TRBV10-3; TCRdb returns TRBD1, unconfirmable since there is no DNA. Germline CDR1 is ENHRY and CDR2 is SYGVKD. CDR3 length equals 15 residues. CDR3 protein: CAIKSGQGADGELFF.

Here the CDR3 reads CASSPPLRLAKNIQYF. The chain recombines TRBV6-1 with TRBJ2-4; the TCRdb D gene call, TRBD1, has no DNA to confirm it. The CDR3 loop spans 16 amino acids. Germline CDR1 reads MNHNS; CDR2 reads SASEGT.

V and J are TRBV20-1 and TRBJ1-5; TCRdb names TRBD1, which stays unverified in the absence of DNA. This CDR3 comprises 14 residues. Per germline, CDR1 DFQATT and CDR2 SNEGSKA (reference sequence). This CDR3 is CSAREGTGLGPQHF.

The CDR3 reads CSASILGVGTDTQYF. V is TRBV20-1 and J is TRBJ2-3. The CDR3 consists of 15 residues. The V gene's germline CDR1 is DFQATT and CDR2 SNEGSKA (reference sequence).

This chain connects TRBV5-1 to TRBJ2-2; as DNA is missing, the TRBD1 call by TCRdb cannot be tested. Germline-derived CDR1 and CDR2 are SGHRS and YFSETQ. The CDR3 consists of 15 residues. The CDR3 sequence is CASSPPGRNTGELFF.

This rearrangement joins TRBV5-1 to TRBJ2-7; TCRdb selects TRBD1, and the lack of DNA leaves this call unchecked. The CDR3 is 16 amino acids. CDR1 is SGHRS, CDR2 YFSETQ, per germline. CDR3 sequence: CASSLGPLMTGEEQYF.

The rearrangement links TRBV2 to TRBJ2-7; TCRdb picks TRBD1, but there is no DNA to check that call. CDR3 length: 14 residues. The germline gives CDR1 SNHLY, CDR2 FYNNEI. The CDR3 reads CASRKTGTDVFRYF. Combining the CDR3 with reference TRBV2 and TRBJ2-7 gives the whole variable domain EPEVTQTPSHQVTQMGQEVILRCVPISNHLYFYWYRQILGQKVEFLVSFYNNEISEKSEIFDDQFSVERPDGSNFTLKIRSTKLEDSAMYFCASRKTGTDVFRYFGPGTRLTVT.

This chain's CDR3 is CASSSVIRGTGSGTEAFF. V and J are TRBV28 and TRBJ1-1; TCRdb outputs TRBD1, but without DNA this stays unchecked. This CDR3 has 18 residues. Germline assignment: CDR1 MDHEN and CDR2 SYDVKM.

The chain carries TRBV20-1 and TRBJ1-2. The CDR3 extends over 16 amino acids. Germline loops: CDR1 DFQATT, CDR2 SNEGSKA (reference sequence). CDR3 in amino acids: CSASGPLVPVNYGYTF.

V is TRBV20-1 and J is TRBJ2-7. The CDR3 consists of 15 residues. Germline V gene lookup returns CDR1 DFQATT and CDR2 SNEGSKA (reference sequence). The CDR3 reads CSARDSTSGGNEQYF.

CDR3 protein: CSATHPQVDEQYF. This rearrangement joins TRBV20-1 to TRBJ2-7; the D call from TCRdb, TRBD1, cannot be confirmed without DNA. This CDR3 contains 13 residues. Germline V gene sequence: CDR1 DFQATT, CDR2 SNEGSKA (reference sequence).

The genes are TRBV20-1 and TRBJ1-1. The CDR3 is 14 amino acids. The germline CDR1 and CDR2 sequences are DFQATT and SNEGSKA (reference sequence). Here the CDR3 reads CSAREGGLSTEAFF.

The V gene is TRBV6-1, the J gene TRBJ2-1; TCRdb lists TRBD2, though no DNA is available to test this call. The CDR3 totals 14 residues. Germline CDR1 and CDR2: MNHNS and SASEGT. The CDR3 sequence is CASCLAGANNEQFF.

This chain joins TRBV7-2 and TRBJ2-3; TCRdb's D call, TRBD1, is unchecked because there is no DNA. Per germline, CDR1 SGHTA and CDR2 FQGNSA. The CDR3 runs to 15 residues. The CDR3 is CASSLGRGGIDTQYF.

The chain joins TRBV12-3 or TRBV12-4 to TRBJ2-6; TCRdb's D gene call, TRBD1, goes unchecked for lack of DNA. This CDR3 has 17 amino acids. The chain's CDR3 is CASSLRGQHSGANVLTF.

This rearrangement joins TRBV18 to TRBJ2-3. The germline V gene has CDR1 KGHSH and CDR2 LQKENI. The CDR3 is made up of 12 amino acids. CDR3: CASSPVPDTQYF.

The rearrangement links TRBV5-1 to TRBJ2-7; TCRdb's D gene call, TRBD2, goes unchecked for lack of DNA. Germline V gene data show CDR1 as SGHRS and CDR2 as YFSETQ. CDR3 length equals 16 residues. The chain's CDR3 is CASSFRLAGGGYEQYF.

The rearrangement uses TRBV18 and TRBJ2-5; without DNA, the TCRdb call of TRBD1 cannot be checked. The CDR3 extends over 15 amino acids. Germline lookup yields CDR1 KGHSH and CDR2 LQKENI. The CDR3 sequence: CASSSGTGAQETQYF.

This chain uses TRBV20-1 with TRBJ2-7; TCRdb returns TRBD2, unconfirmable since there is no DNA. The CDR3 sequence is 13 residues long. Germline V gene data show CDR1 as DFQATT and CDR2 as SNEGSKA (reference sequence). CDR3 protein: CSAGGLAGYEQYF.

The gene calls are TRBV18 and TRBJ2-7; absent DNA, TCRdb's TRBD1 call cannot be checked. The germline CDR1 and CDR2 sequences are KGHSH and LQKENI. This CDR3 has 14 residues. The CDR3 sequence: CASSPSQGIYEQYF. The full variable domain, its missing parts supplied by reference TRBV18 and TRBJ2-7, is NAGVMQNPRHLVRRRGQEARLRCSPMKGHSHVYWYRQLPEEGLKFMVYLQKENIIDESGMPKERFSAEFPKEGPSILRIQQVVRGDSAAYFCASSPSQGIYEQYFGPGTRLTVT.

CDR3 sequence: CASSPGGSNTGELFF. The genes are TRBV12-3 or TRBV12-4 and TRBJ2-2; TCRdb's D gene call, TRBD2, goes unchecked for lack of DNA. The CDR3 extends over 15 amino acids.